The source of this T cell receptor beta chain is a study of lung T cells in sarcoidosis with Löfgren's syndrome. Each CDR3 protein gets one entry after TCRdb re-called the reads with MiXCR. The sample consists of 58,000 or so distinct CDR3 sequences, 20% to 25% of them appearing once. CDR1 SGHRS and CDR2 YFSETQ come from the germline V gene. Trimming took 5 bases from V and 9 from J, leaving 12 bases between them. The CDR3 is 12 residues long. The receptor was isolated from a human donor with sarcoidosis (Löfgren's syndrome or another form), or a control subject (not recorded which). The sequenced sample consisted of CD4+ T cells from PBMCs. J is TRBJ2-1 and V is TRBV5-1, with unresolved D. The DNA of the CDR3 is TGCGCCAGCAGGGTAGAGAACGGTGAGCAGTTCTTC. Amino acid sequence: CASRVENGEQFF.